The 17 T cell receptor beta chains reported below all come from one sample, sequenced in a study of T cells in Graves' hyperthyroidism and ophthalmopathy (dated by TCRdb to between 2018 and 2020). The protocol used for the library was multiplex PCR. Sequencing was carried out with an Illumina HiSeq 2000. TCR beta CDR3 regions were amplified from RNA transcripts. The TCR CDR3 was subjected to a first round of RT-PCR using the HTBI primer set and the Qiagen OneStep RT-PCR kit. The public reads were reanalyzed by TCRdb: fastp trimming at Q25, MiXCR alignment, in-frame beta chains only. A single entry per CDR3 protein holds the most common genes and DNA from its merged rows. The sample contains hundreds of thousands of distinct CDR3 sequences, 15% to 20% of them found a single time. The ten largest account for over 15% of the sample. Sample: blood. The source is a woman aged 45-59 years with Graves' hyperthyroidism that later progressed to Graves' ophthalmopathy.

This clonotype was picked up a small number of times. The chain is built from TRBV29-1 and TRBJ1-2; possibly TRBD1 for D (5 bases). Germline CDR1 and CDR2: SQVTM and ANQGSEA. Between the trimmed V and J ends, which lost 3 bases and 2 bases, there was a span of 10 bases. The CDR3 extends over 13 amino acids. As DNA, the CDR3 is TGCAGCGTTGAGGCCAGGGACAACTATGGCTACACCTTC. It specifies CSVEARDNYGYTF.

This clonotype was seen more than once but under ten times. The CDR3 sequence is CASSQLGTGLRNQPQHF. DNA for the CDR3: TGCGCCAGCAGCCAGCTAGGGACAGGCCTCAGAAATCAGCCCCAGCATTTT. V and J are TRBV4-1 and TRBJ1-5; 8 bases are shared with TRBD1. Germline trimming cut 3 bases from V and 4 bases from J; bases unmatched to any gene: 11. This CDR3 comprises 17 residues. The germline V gene encodes CDR1 MGHRA and CDR2 YSYEKL.

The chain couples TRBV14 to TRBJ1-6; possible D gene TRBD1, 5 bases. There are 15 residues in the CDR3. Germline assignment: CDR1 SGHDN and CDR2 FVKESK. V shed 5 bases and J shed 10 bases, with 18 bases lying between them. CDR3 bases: TGTGCCAGCAGCACACATACAGGACCGGGGTCACCCCTCCACTTT. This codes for CASSTHTGPGSPLHF.

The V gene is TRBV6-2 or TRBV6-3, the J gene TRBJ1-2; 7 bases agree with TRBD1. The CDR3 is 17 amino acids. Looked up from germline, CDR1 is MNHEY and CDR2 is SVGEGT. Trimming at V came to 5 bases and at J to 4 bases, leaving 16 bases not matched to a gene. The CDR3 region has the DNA TGTGCCAGCAGTCCTCACGATCAGGGGGTCACTGTCTATGGCTACACCTTC. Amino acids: CASSPHDQGVTVYGYTF.

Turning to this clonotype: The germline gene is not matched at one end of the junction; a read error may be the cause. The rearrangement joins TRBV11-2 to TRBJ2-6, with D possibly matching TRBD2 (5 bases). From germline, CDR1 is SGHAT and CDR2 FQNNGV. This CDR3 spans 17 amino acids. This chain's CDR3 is CASSLGRGWSGTNVLTF. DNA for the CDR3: TGTGCCAGCAGCTTAGGACGGGGATGGTCTGGGACCAACGTCCTGACTTTC.

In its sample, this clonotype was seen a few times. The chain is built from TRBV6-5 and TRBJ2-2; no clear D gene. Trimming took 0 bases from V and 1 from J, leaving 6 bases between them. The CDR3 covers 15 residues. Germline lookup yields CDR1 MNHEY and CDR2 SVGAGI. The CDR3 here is CASSYSIQNTGELFF. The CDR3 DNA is TGTGCCAGCAGTTACTCGATTCAGAACACCGGGGAGCTGTTTTTT.

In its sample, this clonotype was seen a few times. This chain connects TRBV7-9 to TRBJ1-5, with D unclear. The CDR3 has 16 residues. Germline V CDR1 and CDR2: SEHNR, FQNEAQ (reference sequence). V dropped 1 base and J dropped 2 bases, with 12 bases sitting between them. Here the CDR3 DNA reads TGTGCCAGCAGCTTAGTCGGGTCTGTTGGCAATCAGCCCCAGCATTTT. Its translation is CASSLVGSVGNQPQHF.

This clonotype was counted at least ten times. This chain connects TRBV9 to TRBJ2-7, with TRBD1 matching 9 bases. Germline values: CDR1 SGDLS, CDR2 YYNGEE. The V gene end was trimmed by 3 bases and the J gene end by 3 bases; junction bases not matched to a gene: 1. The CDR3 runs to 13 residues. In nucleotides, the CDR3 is TGTGCCAGCAGCGGACAGGGGGACTACGAGCAGTACTTC. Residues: CASSGQGDYEQYF. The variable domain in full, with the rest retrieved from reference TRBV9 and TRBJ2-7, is DSGVTQTPKHLITATGQRVTLRCSPRSGDLSVYWYQQSLDQGLQFLIQYYNGEERAKGNILERFSAQQFPDLHSELNLSSLELGDSALYFCASSGQGDYEQYFGPGTRLTVT.

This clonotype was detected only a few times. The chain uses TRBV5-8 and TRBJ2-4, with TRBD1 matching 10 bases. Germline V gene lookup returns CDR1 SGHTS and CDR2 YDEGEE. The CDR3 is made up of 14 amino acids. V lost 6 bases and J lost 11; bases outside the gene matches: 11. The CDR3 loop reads CASTKDRGMTVQYF. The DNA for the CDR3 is TGTGCCAGCACCAAGGACAGGGGGATGACCGTTCAGTACTTC.

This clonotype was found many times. CDR3 DNA sequence: TGTGCCAGCTCACCGCGGGACGACACCTACGAGCAGTACTTC. Translation gives CASSPRDDTYEQYF. The chain couples TRBV18 to TRBJ2-7, with a tentative D call TRBD2 (6 bases). CDR3 size: 14 residues. Trimming took off 3 bases at V and 2 bases at J, with 11 bases between the two ends. The germline CDR1 and CDR2 sequences are KGHSH and LQKENI.

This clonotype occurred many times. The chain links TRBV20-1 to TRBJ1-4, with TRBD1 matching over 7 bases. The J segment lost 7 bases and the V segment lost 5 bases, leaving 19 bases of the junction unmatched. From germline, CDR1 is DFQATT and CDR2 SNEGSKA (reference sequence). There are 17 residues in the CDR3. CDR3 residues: CSAPWPGAGGLREKLFF. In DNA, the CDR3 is TGCAGTGCTCCATGGCCCGGGGCAGGGGGTTTGCGTGAAAAACTGTTTTTT.

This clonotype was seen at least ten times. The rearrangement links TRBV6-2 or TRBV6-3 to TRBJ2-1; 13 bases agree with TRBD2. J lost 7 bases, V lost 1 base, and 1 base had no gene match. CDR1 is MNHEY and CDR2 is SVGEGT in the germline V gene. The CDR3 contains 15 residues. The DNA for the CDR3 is TGTGCCAGCAGTTACTTGACTAGCGGGGGGAATGAGCAGTTCTTC. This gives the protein CASSYLTSGGNEQFF.

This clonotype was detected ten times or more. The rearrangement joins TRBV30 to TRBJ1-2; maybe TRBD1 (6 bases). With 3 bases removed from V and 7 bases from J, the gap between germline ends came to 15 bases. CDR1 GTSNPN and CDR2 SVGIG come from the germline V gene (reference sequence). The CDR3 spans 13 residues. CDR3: CAWRQGPRGGYTF. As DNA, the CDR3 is TGTGCCTGGAGGCAGGGCCCCAGGGGTGGCTACACCTTC.

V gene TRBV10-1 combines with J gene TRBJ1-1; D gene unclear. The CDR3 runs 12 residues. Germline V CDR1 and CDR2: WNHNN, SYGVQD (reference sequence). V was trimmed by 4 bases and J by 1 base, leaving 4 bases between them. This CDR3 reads CASSGWNTEAFF. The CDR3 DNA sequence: TGCGCCAGCAGTGGTTGGAACACTGAAGCTTTCTTT.

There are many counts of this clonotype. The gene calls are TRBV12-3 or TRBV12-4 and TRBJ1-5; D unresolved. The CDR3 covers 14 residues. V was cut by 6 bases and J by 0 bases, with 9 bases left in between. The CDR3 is CASSPEPSNQPQHF. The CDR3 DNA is TGTGCCAGCAGCCCGGAACCTAGCAATCAGCCCCAGCATTTT.

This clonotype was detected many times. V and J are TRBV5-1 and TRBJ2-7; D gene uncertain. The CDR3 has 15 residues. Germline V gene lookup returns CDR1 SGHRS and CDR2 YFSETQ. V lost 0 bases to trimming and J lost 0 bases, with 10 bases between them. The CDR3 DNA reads TGCGCCAGCAGCTTGGGGAGACAAAGCTCCTACGAGCAGTACTTC. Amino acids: CASSLGRQSSYEQYF.

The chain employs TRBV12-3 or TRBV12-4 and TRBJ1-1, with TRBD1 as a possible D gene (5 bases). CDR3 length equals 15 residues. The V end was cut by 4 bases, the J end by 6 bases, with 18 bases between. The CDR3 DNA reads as TGTGCCAGCAGTTCTGAGGGGATGGTTAATGCTGAAGCTTTCTTT. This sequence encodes CASSSEGMVNAEAFF.